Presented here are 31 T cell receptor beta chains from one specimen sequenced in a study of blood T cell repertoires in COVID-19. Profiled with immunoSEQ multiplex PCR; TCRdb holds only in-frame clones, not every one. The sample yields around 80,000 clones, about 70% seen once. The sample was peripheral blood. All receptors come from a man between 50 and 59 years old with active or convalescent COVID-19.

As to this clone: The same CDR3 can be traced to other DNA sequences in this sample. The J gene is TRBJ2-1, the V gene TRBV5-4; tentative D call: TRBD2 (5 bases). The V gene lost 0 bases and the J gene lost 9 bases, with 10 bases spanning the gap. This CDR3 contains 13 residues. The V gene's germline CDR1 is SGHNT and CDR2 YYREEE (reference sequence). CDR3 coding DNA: TGTGCCAGCAGCTTGGACCGGGGTCGTGAGCAGTTCTTC. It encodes CASSLDRGREQFF.

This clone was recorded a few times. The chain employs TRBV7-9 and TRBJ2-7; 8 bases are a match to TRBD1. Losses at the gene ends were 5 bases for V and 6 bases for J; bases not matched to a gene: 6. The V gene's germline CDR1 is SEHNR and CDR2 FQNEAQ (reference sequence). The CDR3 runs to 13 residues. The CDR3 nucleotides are TGTGCCAGCAGCCGACAGGGGCACCCCGAGCAGTACTTC. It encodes CASSRQGHPEQYF.

The CDR3, as DNA: TGTGCCAGCAGCGGGGGCGGAGGGGGCAGTAATTCACCCCTCCACTTT. Its protein is CASSGGGGGSNSPLHF. The chain employs TRBV9 and TRBJ1-6; TRBD1 matches at 7 bases. CDR3 size: 16 residues. Germline-derived CDR1 and CDR2 are SGDLS and YYNGEE. V lost 3 bases, J lost 6 bases, and 9 bases stayed unmatched.

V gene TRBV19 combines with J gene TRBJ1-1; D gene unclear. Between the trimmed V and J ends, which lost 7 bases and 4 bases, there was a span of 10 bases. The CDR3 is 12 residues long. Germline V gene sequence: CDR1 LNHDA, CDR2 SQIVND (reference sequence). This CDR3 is CASKTRGTEAFF. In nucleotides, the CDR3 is TGTGCCAGTAAGACCCGGGGCACTGAAGCTTTCTTT. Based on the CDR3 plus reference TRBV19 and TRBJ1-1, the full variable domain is DGGITQSPKYLFRKEGQNVTLSCEQNLNHDAMYWYRQDPGQGLRLIYYSQIVNDFQKGDIAEGYSVSREKKESFPLTVTSAQKNPTAFYLCASKTRGTEAFFGQGTRLTVV.

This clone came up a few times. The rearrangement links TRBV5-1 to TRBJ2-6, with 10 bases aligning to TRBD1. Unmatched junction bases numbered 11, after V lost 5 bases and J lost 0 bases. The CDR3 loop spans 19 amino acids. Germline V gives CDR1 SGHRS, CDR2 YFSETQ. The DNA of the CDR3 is TGCGCCAGCAGTTCATTAGGGGGACAGGGGCGCTCTGGGGCCAACGTCCTGACTTTC. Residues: CASSSLGGQGRSGANVLTF.

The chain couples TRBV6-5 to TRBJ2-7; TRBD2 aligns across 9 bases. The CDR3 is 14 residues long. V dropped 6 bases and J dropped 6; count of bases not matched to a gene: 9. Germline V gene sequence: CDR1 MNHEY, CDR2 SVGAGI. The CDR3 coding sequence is TGTGCCAGCAGGCCGGGACTAGCTCGGACCGAGCAGTACTTC. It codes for CASRPGLARTEQYF.

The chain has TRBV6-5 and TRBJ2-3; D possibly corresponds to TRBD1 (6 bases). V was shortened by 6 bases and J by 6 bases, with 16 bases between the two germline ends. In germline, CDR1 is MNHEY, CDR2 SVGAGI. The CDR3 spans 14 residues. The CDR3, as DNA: TGTGCCAGCAGCCTTTGGGGTCAGGGGGATACGCAGTATTTT. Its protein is CASSLWGQGDTQYF.

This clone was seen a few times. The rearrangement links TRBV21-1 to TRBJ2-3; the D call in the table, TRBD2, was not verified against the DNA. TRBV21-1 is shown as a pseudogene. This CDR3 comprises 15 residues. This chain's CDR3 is CASSYTGSGTDTQYF. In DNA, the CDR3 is TGTGCCAGCAGCTATACCGGGAGTGGCACAGATACGCAGTATTTT.

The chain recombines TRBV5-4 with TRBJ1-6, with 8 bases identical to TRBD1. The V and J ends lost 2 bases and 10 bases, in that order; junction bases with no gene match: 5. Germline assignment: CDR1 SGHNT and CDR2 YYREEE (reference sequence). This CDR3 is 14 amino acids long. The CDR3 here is CASSFTGGGSPLHF. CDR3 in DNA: TGTGCCAGCAGCTTCACAGGGGGTGGATCACCCCTCCACTTT.

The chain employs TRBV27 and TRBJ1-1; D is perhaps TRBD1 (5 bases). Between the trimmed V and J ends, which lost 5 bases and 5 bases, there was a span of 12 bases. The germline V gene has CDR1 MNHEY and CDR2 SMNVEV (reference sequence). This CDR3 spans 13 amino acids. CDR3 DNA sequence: TGTGCCAGCAGTGGTACGCCAGGGACTGAAGCTTTCTTT. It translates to CASSGTPGTEAFF.

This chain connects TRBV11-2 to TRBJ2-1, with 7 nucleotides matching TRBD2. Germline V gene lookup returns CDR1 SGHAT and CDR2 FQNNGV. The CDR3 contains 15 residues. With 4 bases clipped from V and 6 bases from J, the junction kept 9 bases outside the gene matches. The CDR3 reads CASSSRATSTNEQFF. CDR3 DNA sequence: TGTGCCAGCAGCTCGAGAGCGACTAGCACCAATGAGCAGTTCTTC. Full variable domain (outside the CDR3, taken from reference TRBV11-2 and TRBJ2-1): EAGVAQSPRYKIIEKRQSVAFWCNPISGHATLYWYQQILGQGPKLLIQFQNNGVVDDSQLPKDRFSAERLKGVDSTLKIQPAKLEDSAVYLCASSSRATSTNEQFFGPGTRLTVL.

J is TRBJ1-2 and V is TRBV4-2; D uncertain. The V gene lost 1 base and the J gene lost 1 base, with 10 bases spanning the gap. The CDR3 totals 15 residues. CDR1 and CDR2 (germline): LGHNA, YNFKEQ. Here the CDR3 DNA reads TGTGCCAGCAGCCAAGGGCATGGCTTTAACTATGGCTACACCTTC. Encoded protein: CASSQGHGFNYGYTF.

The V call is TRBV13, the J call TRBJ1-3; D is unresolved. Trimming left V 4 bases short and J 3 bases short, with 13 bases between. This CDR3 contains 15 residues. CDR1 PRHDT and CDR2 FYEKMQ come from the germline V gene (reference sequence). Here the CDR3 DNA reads TGTGCCAGCAGCTCCTTCGAGGGAGGTGGAAACACCATATATTTT. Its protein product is CASSSFEGGGNTIYF.

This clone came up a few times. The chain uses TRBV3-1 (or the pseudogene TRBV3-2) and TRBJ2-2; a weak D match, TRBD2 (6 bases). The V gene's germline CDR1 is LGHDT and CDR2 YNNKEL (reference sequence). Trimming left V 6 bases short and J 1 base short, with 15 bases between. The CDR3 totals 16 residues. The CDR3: CASRPPGLMNTGELFF. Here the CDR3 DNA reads TGTGCCAGCAGGCCCCCGGGACTTATGAACACCGGGGAGCTGTTTTTT.

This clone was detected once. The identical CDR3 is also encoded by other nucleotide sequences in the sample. The DNA for the CDR3 is TGTGCCAGCAGCTCACAGGGAGATCAGCCCCAGCATTTT. It translates to CASSSQGDQPQHF. The chain couples TRBV7-2 to TRBJ1-5, with a tentative D call TRBD1 (6 bases). V gave up 4 bases and J gave up 5 bases, with 9 bases separating them. The CDR3 totals 13 residues. Germline V gene data show CDR1 as SGHTA and CDR2 as FQGNSA.

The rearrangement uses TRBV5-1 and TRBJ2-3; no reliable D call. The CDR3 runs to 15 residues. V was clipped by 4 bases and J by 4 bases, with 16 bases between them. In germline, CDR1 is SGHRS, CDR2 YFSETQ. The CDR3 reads CASSPTAQSADTQYF. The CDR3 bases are TGCGCCAGCAGCCCGACTGCTCAGTCGGCAGATACGCAGTATTTT. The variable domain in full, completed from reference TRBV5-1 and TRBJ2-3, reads KAGVTQTPRYLIKTRGQQVTLSCSPISGHRSVSWYQQTPGQGLQFLFEYFSETQRNKGNFPGRFSGRQFSNSRSEMNVSTLELGDSALYLCASSPTAQSADTQYFGPGTRLTVL.

The CDR3 is CASSQVVGGNYGYTF. The CDR3 DNA is TGTGCCAGCAGCCAAGTTGTCGGCGGTAACTATGGCTACACCTTC. The chain has TRBV14 and TRBJ1-2, with unresolved D. The CDR3 has 15 amino acids. Between the trimmed V and J ends, which lost 1 base and 1 base, there was a span of 10 bases. The germline V gene has CDR1 SGHDN and CDR2 FVKESK.

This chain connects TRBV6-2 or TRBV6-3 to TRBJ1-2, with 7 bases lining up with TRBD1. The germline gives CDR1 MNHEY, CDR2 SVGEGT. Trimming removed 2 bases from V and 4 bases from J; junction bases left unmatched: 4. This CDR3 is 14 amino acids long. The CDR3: CASSYGGDSYGYTF. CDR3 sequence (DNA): TGTGCCAGCAGTTACGGAGGGGACAGCTATGGCTACACCTTC.

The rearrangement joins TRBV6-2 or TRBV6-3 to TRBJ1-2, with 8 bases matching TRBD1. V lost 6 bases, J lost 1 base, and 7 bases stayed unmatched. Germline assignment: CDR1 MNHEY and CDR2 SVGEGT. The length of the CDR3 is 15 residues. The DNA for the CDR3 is TGTGCCAGCAGCGACGGACAGGGTAATAACTATGGCTACACCTTC. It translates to CASSDGQGNNYGYTF.

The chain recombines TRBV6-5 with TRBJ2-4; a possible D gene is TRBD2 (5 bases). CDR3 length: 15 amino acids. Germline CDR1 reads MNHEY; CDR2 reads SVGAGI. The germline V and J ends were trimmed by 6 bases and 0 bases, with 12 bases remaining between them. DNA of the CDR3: TGTGCCAGCAGCCGGAGGTGGGGAGCCAAAAACATTCAGTACTTC. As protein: CASSRRWGAKNIQYF.

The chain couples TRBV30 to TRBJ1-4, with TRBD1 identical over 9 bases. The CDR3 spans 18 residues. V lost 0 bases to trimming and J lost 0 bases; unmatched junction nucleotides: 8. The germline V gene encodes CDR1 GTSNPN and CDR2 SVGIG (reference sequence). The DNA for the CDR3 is TGTGCCTGGAGTGTACCCACAGGGGGCAGACCAACTAATGAAAAACTGTTTTTT. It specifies CAWSVPTGGRPTNEKLFF.

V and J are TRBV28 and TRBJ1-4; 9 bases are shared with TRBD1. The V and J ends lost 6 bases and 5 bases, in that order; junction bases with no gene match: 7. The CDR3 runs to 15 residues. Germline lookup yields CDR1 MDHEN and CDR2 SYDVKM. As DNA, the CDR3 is TGTGCCAGCAGCCGAGCCGGGACAGGGAATGAAAAACTGTTTTTT. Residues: CASSRAGTGNEKLFF.

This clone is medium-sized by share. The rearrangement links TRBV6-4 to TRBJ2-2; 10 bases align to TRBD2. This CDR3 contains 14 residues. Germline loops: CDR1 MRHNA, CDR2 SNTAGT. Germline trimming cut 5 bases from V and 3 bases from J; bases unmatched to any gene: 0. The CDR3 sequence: CASSLAGDTGELFF. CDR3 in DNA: TGTGCCAGCAGTCTAGCGGGGGACACCGGGGAGCTGTTTTTT.

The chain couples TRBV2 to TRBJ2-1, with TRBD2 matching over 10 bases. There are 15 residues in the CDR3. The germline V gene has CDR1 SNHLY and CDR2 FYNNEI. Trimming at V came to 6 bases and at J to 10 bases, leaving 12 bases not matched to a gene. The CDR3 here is CASREGAGGPREQFF. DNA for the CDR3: TGTGCCAGCAGGGAGGGAGCGGGGGGGCCCCGAGAGCAGTTCTTC.

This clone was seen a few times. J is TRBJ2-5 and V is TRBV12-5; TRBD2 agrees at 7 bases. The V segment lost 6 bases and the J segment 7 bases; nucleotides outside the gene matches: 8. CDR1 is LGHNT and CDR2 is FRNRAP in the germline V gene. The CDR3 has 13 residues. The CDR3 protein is CASGPLASGTQYF. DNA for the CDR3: TGTGCTAGTGGCCCACTAGCGTCAGGGACCCAGTACTTC.

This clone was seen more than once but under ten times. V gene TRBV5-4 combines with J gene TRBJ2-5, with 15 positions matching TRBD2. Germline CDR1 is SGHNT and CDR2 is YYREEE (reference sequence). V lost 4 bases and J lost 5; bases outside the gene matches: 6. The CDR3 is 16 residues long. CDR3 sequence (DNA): TGTGCCAGCAGCCGCAGGACTAGCGGGGGGGCGGAGACCCAGTACTTC. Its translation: CASSRRTSGGAETQYF.

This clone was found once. CDR3 sequence: CATSDLPGGTYNEQFF. The CDR3 DNA is TGTGCCACCAGTGATTTGCCGGGGGGCACCTACAATGAGCAGTTCTTC. The rearrangement uses TRBV24-1 and TRBJ2-1, with a weak D call TRBD2 (7 bases). This CDR3 has 16 amino acids. Trimming shortened V by 0 bases and J by 2 bases, and 10 bases separated the two germline ends. The germline gives CDR1 KGHDR, CDR2 SFDVKD.

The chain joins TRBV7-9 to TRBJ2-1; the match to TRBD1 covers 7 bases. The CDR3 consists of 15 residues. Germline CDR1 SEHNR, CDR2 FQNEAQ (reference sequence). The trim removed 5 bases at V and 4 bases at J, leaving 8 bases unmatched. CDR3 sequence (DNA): TGTGCCAGCAGCGTTGGTCGGACAGGTTACAATGAGCAGTTCTTC. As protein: CASSVGRTGYNEQFF.

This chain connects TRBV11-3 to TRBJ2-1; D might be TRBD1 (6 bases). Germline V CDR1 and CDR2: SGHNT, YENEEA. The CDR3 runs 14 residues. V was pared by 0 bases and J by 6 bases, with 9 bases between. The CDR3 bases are TGTGCCAGCAGCTTAGAGACAGGCACCAATGAGCAGTTCTTC. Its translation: CASSLETGTNEQFF.

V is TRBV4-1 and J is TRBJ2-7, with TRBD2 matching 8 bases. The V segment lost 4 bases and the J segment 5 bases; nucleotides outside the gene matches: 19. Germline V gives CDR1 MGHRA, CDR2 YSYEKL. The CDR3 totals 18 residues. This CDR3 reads CASSPRVGGGLRGNEQYF. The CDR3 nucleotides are TGCGCCAGCAGCCCTCGTGTGGGCGGGGGGCTGCGGGGCAACGAGCAGTACTTC.

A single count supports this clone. CDR3: CASSGYAGRKNEQYF. The CDR3 nucleotides read TGCGCCAGCAGTGGTTATGCGGGGAGGAAAAACGAGCAGTACTTC. This chain joins TRBV10-2 and TRBJ2-7; possibly TRBD2 for D (6 bases). CDR3 length: 15 residues. Trimming removed 4 bases from V and 5 bases from J, with 18 bases in between. CDR1 and CDR2 (germline): WSHSY, SAAADI.